These T cell receptor beta chains were read from a single sample in a study of blood T cells in healthy people across ages. TCRdb re-called the 5' RACE reads through MiXCR, storing one row per CDR3 protein. The data show over 750,000 distinct CDR3 sequences, 25% seen once. This sample was shared with a second study, whose subject was T cells of mothers and their children.

What was sequenced was blood. The receptors originated from a boy aged 10-17 years in good health. Both conserved end residues are part of each CDR3. The order of the fields is clone size, V gene, J gene, D gene, CDR3 protein, CDR3 DNA. D genes are given only for firm matches. Expanded clones are given a class, and other clones once, few, many or no size at all.

size: .; V: TRBV6-5; J: TRBJ2-5; D: .; CDR3: CASSYASAGMRETQYF; DNA: TGTGCCAGCAGTTACGCCTCAGCAGGGATGAGAGAGACCCAGTACTTC
size: few; V: TRBV7-8; J: TRBJ1-1; D: .; CDR3: CASSPRGAGTEAFF; DNA: TGTGCCAGCAGCCCGAGGGGGGCCGGCACTGAAGCTTTCTTT
size: .; V: TRBV6-2/TRBV6-3; J: TRBJ2-1; D: TRBD2; CDR3: CASRTLGREEDVEQFF; DNA: TGTGCCAGCAGAACCCTCGGGCGGGAGGAAGATGTTGAGCAGTTCTTC
size: .; V: TRBV20-1; J: TRBJ2-3; D: TRBD2; CDR3: CSARPPSGGADTQYF; DNA: TGCAGTGCTAGACCCCCCAGCGGGGGGGCAGATACGCAGTATTTT
size: .; V: TRBV20-1; J: TRBJ2-1; D: TRBD2; CDR3: CSARDPMEQLAGGGHNEQFF; DNA: TGCAGTGCTAGAGACCCCATGGAGCAACTAGCGGGAGGTGGCCACAATGAGCAGTTCTTC
size: few; V: TRBV5-1; J: TRBJ2-1; D: .; CDR3: CASSSKGGGTYNEQFF; DNA: TGCGCCAGCAGCTCCAAGGGGGGTGGCACCTACAATGAGCAGTTCTTC
size: .; V: TRBV10-3; J: TRBJ2-2; D: TRBD2; CDR3: CAIRGEAGVGTGELFF; DNA: TGTGCCATCAGAGGTGAAGCGGGGGTGGGCACCGGGGAGCTGTTTTTT
size: .; V: TRBV7-2; J: TRBJ2-5; D: .; CDR3: CASSPTGPGTVETQYF; DNA: TGTGCCAGCAGCCCTACAGGGCCAGGGACGGTTGAGACCCAGTACTTC
size: few; V: TRBV5-5; J: TRBJ2-5; D: TRBD1; CDR3: CASSPGTGIQETQYF; DNA: TGTGCCAGCAGCCCCGGGACAGGGATTCAAGAGACCCAGTACTTC
size: few; V: TRBV7-2; J: TRBJ1-6; D: .; CDR3: CASSLMVPNYNSPLHF; DNA: TGTGCCAGCAGCTTGATGGTCCCTAACTATAATTCACCCCTCCACTTT
size: few; V: TRBV20-1; J: TRBJ2-4; D: .; CDR3: CSASAVAKNIQYF; DNA: TGCAGTGCTAGTGCGGTAGCCAAAAACATTCAGTACTTC
size: few; V: TRBV11-2; J: TRBJ2-1; D: .; CDR3: CASSLEGRQFF; DNA: TGTGCCAGCAGCTTGGAAGGACGGCAGTTCTTC
size: .; V: TRBV13; J: TRBJ2-1; D: .; CDR3: CASSGSLWPSNEQFF; DNA: TGTGCCAGCAGCGGAAGTTTGTGGCCCAGCAATGAGCAGTTCTTC
size: few; V: TRBV29-1; J: TRBJ1-1; D: .; CDR3: CSVLGQPLSTKAFF; DNA: TGCAGCGTTCTCGGCCAACCGTTGTCAACTAAAGCTTTCTTT
size: .; V: TRBV12-3/TRBV12-4; J: TRBJ2-5; D: .; CDR3: CASSFRAVVGETQYF; DNA: TGTGCCAGCAGTTTCCGAGCGGTTGTGGGAGAGACCCAGTACTTC
size: few; V: TRBV20-1; J: TRBJ1-1; D: .; CDR3: CSASWGASTEAFF; DNA: TGCAGTGCTAGTTGGGGGGCCTCCACTGAAGCTTTCTTT
size: .; V: TRBV7-2; J: TRBJ1-1; D: .; CDR3: CASSLGYKNTEAFF; DNA: TGTGCCAGCAGCTTAGGATACAAAAACACTGAAGCTTTCTTT
size: many; V: TRBV29-1; J: TRBJ2-5; D: .; CDR3: CSVEDPPETQYF; DNA: TGCAGCGTTGAAGATCCCCCGGAGACCCAGTACTTC
size: few; V: TRBV11-2; J: TRBJ2-1; D: TRBD2; CDR3: CASSLNGGNSYNEQFF; DNA: TGTGCCAGCAGCTTAAACGGGGGGAACTCCTACAATGAGCAGTTCTTC
size: few; V: TRBV28; J: TRBJ2-7; D: .; CDR3: CASTSRAYEQYF; DNA: TGTGCCAGCACCTCCCGCGCCTACGAGCAGTACTTC
size: .; V: TRBV12-3/TRBV12-4; J: TRBJ2-3; D: .; CDR3: CASRSVSVADTQYF; DNA: TGTGCCAGCAGATCAGTCTCAGTCGCAGATACGCAGTATTTT
size: few; V: TRBV29-1; J: TRBJ2-5; D: .; CDR3: CSVEEPRHETQYF; DNA: TGCAGCGTTGAAGAACCTAGGCACGAGACCCAGTACTTC